The 23 T cell receptor beta chains in this list originate from one sample, sequenced in a study of T cells in Graves' hyperthyroidism and ophthalmopathy. Amplification of TCR beta CDR3 regions used RNA as the template. The study used the HTBI primer set for a first-round RT-PCR of the TCR CDR3. Each CDR3 protein gets one entry after TCRdb re-called the multiplex PCR reads with MiXCR. This table has roughly 45,000 distinct CDR3 sequences, approximately 49% appearing once. The sequencing sample was made of peripheral blood or thyroid tissue (not recorded which). Receptors were obtained from a woman between 50 and 59 years old with Graves' hyperthyroidism.

About this clonotype itself: Since a much larger clone is just one base distant, this may be a read error. This sequence joins TRBV9 and TRBJ2-7; D unclear. The V end was cut by 4 bases, the J end by 9 bases, with 20 bases between. The CDR3 runs 14 residues. Germline lookup yields CDR1 SGDLS and CDR2 YYNGEE. DNA of the CDR3: TGTGCCAGCAGCCAATTTGAGGTGGGCTCCGGGCAGTACTTC. Protein: CASSQFEVGSGQYF.

This clonotype was picked up many times. V usage is TRBV29-1 and J usage is TRBJ1-1, with D unclear. This CDR3 has 11 residues. The V gene lost 5 bases and the J gene lost 1 base, with 5 bases spanning the gap. Germline lookup yields CDR1 SQVTM and CDR2 ANQGSEA. The CDR3 loop reads CSVLWNTEAFF. Here the CDR3 DNA reads TGCAGCGTTCTGTGGAACACTGAAGCTTTCTTT.

The chain has TRBV2 and TRBJ1-2; D uncertain. Germline V gene lookup returns CDR1 SNHLY and CDR2 FYNNEI. This CDR3 has 11 residues. The V gene lost 3 bases and the J gene lost 10 bases, with 9 bases spanning the gap. The CDR3 protein is CASSDWELYTF. The CDR3 DNA reads as TGTGCCAGCAGTGACTGGGAGCTCTACACCTTC.

About this clonotype itself: Relative to the germline gene, one junction end is altered; a read error may explain this. The CDR3 loop reads CASSSGTASF. The DNA for the CDR3 is TGTGCCAGCAGCTCCGGGACAGCCTCCTTT. The V and J genes are TRBV5-4 and TRBJ1-1; 7 bases are shared with TRBD1. Germline CDR1 SGHNT, CDR2 YYREEE (reference sequence). The CDR3 is 10 residues long.

This clonotype was counted at least ten times. The chain joins TRBV4-2 to TRBJ2-7; D tentatively fits TRBD1 or TRBD2 (6 bases each). V was shortened by 3 bases and J by 2 bases, with 11 bases between the two germline ends. Germline assignment: CDR1 LGHNA and CDR2 YNFKEQ. This CDR3 has 14 amino acids. CDR3 sequence (DNA): TGTGCCAGCAGCCAGGGGGCGGGGACCTACGAGCAGTACTTC. It translates to CASSQGAGTYEQYF.

The CDR3 region has the DNA TGCAGCGTTGTCGTCGACGAAGCTTTCTTCTACGAGCAGTACTTC. Translating it yields CSVVVDEAFFYEQYF. The J gene is TRBJ2-7, the V gene TRBV29-1; D remains unclear. The V end was cut by 4 bases, the J end by 3 bases, with 19 bases between. The CDR3 length is 15 residues. Germline CDR1 SQVTM, CDR2 ANQGSEA.

This clonotype was observed at least ten times. This chain joins TRBV4-1 and TRBJ1-2; D unresolved. The germline CDR1 and CDR2 sequences are MGHRA and YSYEKL. V was clipped by 0 bases and J by 8 bases, with 10 bases between them. The CDR3 runs 13 residues. The CDR3 sequence: CASSQDEGWGYTF. Here the CDR3 DNA reads TGCGCCAGCAGCCAAGATGAGGGTTGGGGCTACACCTTC.

The J gene is TRBJ2-7, the V gene TRBV20-1; TRBD2 agrees at 11 bases. The ends lost 3 bases at V and 2 bases at J; junction bases unmatched: 12. From germline, CDR1 is DFQATT and CDR2 SNEGSKA (reference sequence). The CDR3 has 17 amino acids. The CDR3 is CSASNPTSGIPPYEQYF. In DNA, the CDR3 is TGCAGTGCTAGTAATCCGACTAGCGGGATTCCCCCCTACGAGCAGTACTTC.

The chain carries TRBV20-1 and TRBJ2-5; TRBD2 matches 16 bases. Germline V CDR1 and CDR2: DFQATT, SNEGSKA (reference sequence). V gave up 4 bases and J gave up 4 bases; unmatched junction bases: 12. This CDR3 has 18 amino acids. CDR3 DNA: TGCAGTGCTATTGCCGGGACTAGCGGGAGGGCCCAGGGAGAGACCCAGTACTTC. Translating it yields CSAIAGTSGRAQGETQYF.

Notes on this clonotype: A read error may explain this, as a much larger clone is one base away. Here the CDR3 omits its conserved ending phenylalanine or tryptophan, so a read error is the likely source. The chain uses TRBV7-2 and TRBJ1-1; perhaps TRBD1 as D (5 bases). The CDR3 is 16 residues long. Germline loops: CDR1 SGHTA, CDR2 FQGNSA. CDR3 residues: CANSQEGTWGNTEAFL. The CDR3 DNA reads TGTGCCAACAGCCAAGAAGGGACCTGGGGGAACACTGAAGCTTTCCTT.

The rearrangement joins TRBV29-1 to TRBJ1-5; D is ambiguous. This CDR3 comprises 14 residues. V was pared by 8 bases and J by 2 bases, with 16 bases between. Germline-derived CDR1 and CDR2 are SQVTM and ANQGSEA. CDR3 sequence (DNA): TGCAGCAGTTCTGGGGTCGGGGGCAATCAGCCCCAGCATTTT. Its translation: CSSSGVGGNQPQHF.

The chain employs TRBV29-1 and TRBJ1-5; D is ambiguous. Trimming removed 6 bases from V and 5 bases from J, with 11 bases in between. This CDR3 region has 12 residues. Germline V gives CDR1 SQVTM, CDR2 ANQGSEA. The CDR3, as DNA: TGCAGCGTGGGATCGGGGTATCAGCCCCAGCATTTT. Its protein product is CSVGSGYQPQHF.

As to this clonotype: Compared with germline, one end of the junction differs, possibly owing to a read error. In nucleotides, the CDR3 is TGTGTCAGCAGCCCCGGTCGGACAGCGGCTAACTATGGCTACACCTTC. Residues: CVSSPGRTAANYGYTF. The chain combines TRBV7-2 with TRBJ1-2, with D perhaps TRBD1 (6 bases). The CDR3 has 16 amino acids. Germline CDR1 is SGHTA and CDR2 is FQGNSA. Full variable domain (missing parts from reference TRBV7-2 and TRBJ1-2): GAGVSQSPSNKVTEKGKDVELRCDPISGHTALYWYRQSLGQGLEFLIYFQGNSAPDKSGLPSDRFSAERTGGSVSTLTIQRTQQEDSAVYLCVSSPGRTAANYGYTFGSGTRLTVV.

The chain uses TRBV12-3 or TRBV12-4 and TRBJ2-7; the match to TRBD1 covers 10 bases. J was trimmed by 5 bases and V by 3 bases; bases with no gene match: 7. This CDR3 comprises 15 residues. CDR3 residues: CASSLGQGIGHEQYF. Here the CDR3 DNA reads TGTGCCAGCAGTTTGGGACAGGGGATCGGGCACGAGCAGTACTTC.

This clonotype has a count of ten or more. The chain uses TRBV11-1 and TRBJ2-5; D is perhaps TRBD1 or TRBD2 (7 bases each). CDR3 length: 15 residues. Per germline, CDR1 SGHAT and CDR2 FQDESV (reference sequence). Between the trimmed V and J ends, which lost 3 bases and 5 bases, there was a span of 16 bases. The CDR3 here is CASSFAGGESETQYF. The CDR3 DNA reads TGTGCCAGCAGCTTTGCAGGGGGGGAGTCCGAGACCCAGTACTTC.

This chain joins TRBV20-1 and TRBJ2-2; D remains unclear. The V gene lost 3 bases and the J gene lost 2 bases, with 4 bases spanning the gap. The germline gives CDR1 DFQATT, CDR2 SNEGSKA (reference sequence). The CDR3 covers 12 residues. The CDR3 DNA reads as TGCAGTGCTAGCGGAAACACCGGGGAGCTGTTTTTT. Protein sequence: CSASGNTGELFF.

The chain has TRBV29-1 and TRBJ1-4, with 10 bases aligning to TRBD1. Germline-derived CDR1 and CDR2 are SQVTM and ANQGSEA. J lost 7 bases, V lost 7 bases, and 6 bases had no gene match. The CDR3 is 13 amino acids. CDR3 DNA sequence: TGCAGCGCCTCCGGGACAGGGGCTGAAAAACTGTTTTTT. Translation: CSASGTGAEKLFF.

This clonotype came up many times. The V and J genes are TRBV7-9 and TRBJ1-5; D might be TRBD1 (5 bases). Trimming pared 1 base from V and 4 bases from J, leaving 11 bases between. The CDR3 has 15 residues. In germline, CDR1 is SEHNR, CDR2 FQNEAQ (reference sequence). DNA for the CDR3: TGTGCCAGCAGCTTAGATGGGGGGTGGAATCAGCCCCAGCATTTT. Its translation: CASSLDGGWNQPQHF.

This clonotype was found a few times. V usage is TRBV10-3 and J usage is TRBJ2-1; D is unresolved. The V end was cut by 8 bases, the J end by 4 bases, with 12 bases between. CDR3 size: 13 residues. Germline loops: CDR1 ENHRY, CDR2 SYGVKD. The CDR3 bases are TGTGCCATCGGACCATCCGCGTACAATGAGCAGTTCTTC. Protein: CAIGPSAYNEQFF.

The chain joins TRBV20-1 to TRBJ2-7, with TRBD2 as a possible D gene (6 bases). Germline loops: CDR1 DFQATT, CDR2 SNEGSKA (reference sequence). The CDR3 extends over 14 amino acids. V was cut by 5 bases and J by 0 bases, with 14 bases left in between. The CDR3 protein is CSALPASVSYEQYF. The CDR3 bases are TGCAGTGCTTTACCCGCTAGCGTCTCCTACGAGCAGTACTTC.

On this clonotype: A read error is likely, as this CDR3 ends without the conserved phenylalanine or tryptophan. The limits of the CDR3 on the DNA are not certain, so only TCRdb's listed CDR3 is given. This chain joins TRBV7-2 and TRBJ1-1. The germline gives CDR1 SGHTA, CDR2 FQGNSA. The CDR3 is 12 amino acids in total, end residues counted. This CDR3 is CAGSLVGTEALL.

This clonotype was seen repeatedly, ten times or more. The chain uses TRBV28 and TRBJ2-5; D unclear. Germline lookup yields CDR1 MDHEN and CDR2 SYDVKM. CDR3 length: 10 amino acids. With 8 bases removed from V and 5 bases from J, the gap between germline ends came to 6 bases. CDR3 residues: CASGWETQYF. CDR3 sequence (DNA): TGTGCCAGCGGATGGGAGACCCAGTACTTC.

CDR3 sequence reads: CASREPGQGYEQYF. The CDR3 nucleotides are TGCGCCAGCAGGGAGCCGGGACAGGGGTACGAGCAGTACTTC. The chain combines TRBV5-1 with TRBJ2-7; TRBD1 agrees at 10 bases. The ends lost 5 bases at V and 4 bases at J; junction bases unmatched: 6. Germline-derived CDR1 and CDR2 are SGHRS and YFSETQ. The CDR3 sequence is 14 residues long.